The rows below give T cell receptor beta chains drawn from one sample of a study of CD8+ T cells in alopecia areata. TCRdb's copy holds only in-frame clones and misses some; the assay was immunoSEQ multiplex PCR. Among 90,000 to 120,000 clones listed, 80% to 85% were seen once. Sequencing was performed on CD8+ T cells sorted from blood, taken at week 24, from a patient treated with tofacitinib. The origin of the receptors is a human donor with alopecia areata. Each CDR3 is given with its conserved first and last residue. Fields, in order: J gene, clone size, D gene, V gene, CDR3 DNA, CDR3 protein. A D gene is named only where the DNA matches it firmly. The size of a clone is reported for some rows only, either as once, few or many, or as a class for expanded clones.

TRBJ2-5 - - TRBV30 TGTGCCTGGAGTTTTACAGGGAATATAAGAACTCAGTACTTC CAWSFTGNIRTQYF
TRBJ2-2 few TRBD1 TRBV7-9 TGTGCCAGCAGACCGAGGACAGGGCTATCCGCGAACACCGGGGAGCTGTTTTTT CASRPRTGLSANTGELFF
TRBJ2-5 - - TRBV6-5 TGTGCCGGCTTATCGGGACTTGGAACGGGAGAGACCCAGTACTTC CAGLSGLGTGETQYF
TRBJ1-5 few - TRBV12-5 TGTGCTAGTGGTTTGGTTCAGCTGAGCAATCAGCCCCAGCATTTT CASGLVQLSNQPQHF
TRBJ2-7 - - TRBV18 TGTGCCAGCTCACCAGGGCAGGGACCCTACGAGCAGTACTTC CASSPGQGPYEQYF
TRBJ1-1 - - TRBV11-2 TGTGCCAGCAGCTCGACCCTGAGGAGCGCGTACACTGAAGCTTTCTTT CASSSTLRSAYTEAFF
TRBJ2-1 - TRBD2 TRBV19 TGTGCCAGTACCACTCCAGTGGGTCTAGCGGGGCTTGAGCAGTTCTTC CASTTPVGLAGLEQFF
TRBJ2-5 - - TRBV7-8 TGTGCCAGCAGCCCACGGGGCGAGGAGACCCAGTACTTC CASSPRGEETQYF
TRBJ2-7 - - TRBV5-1 TGCGCCAGCGGCTTAGACAACCCCTACGAGCAGTACTTC CASGLDNPYEQYF
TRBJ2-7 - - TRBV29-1 TGCAGCGTCCTGACAGGAGGCGAGCAGTACTTC CSVLTGGEQYF
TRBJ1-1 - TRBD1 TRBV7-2 TGTGCCAGCAGCCCCAGACAGGGGTGGACTGAAGCTTTCTTT CASSPRQGWTEAFF
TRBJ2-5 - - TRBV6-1 TGTGCCACCCTCGGGCCCAGCAGTAAACCGTACTTC CATLGPSSKPYF
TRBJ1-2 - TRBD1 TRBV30 TGTGCCTGGCGAGGGGGCAGGGGAACTAACTATGGCTACACCTTC CAWRGGRGTNYGYTF
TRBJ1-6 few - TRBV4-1 TGCGCCAGCAGCCCCCTTCGGGACCGGTTTCATTCACCCCTCCACTTT CASSPLRDRFHSPLHF
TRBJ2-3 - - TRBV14 TGTGCCAGCAGCGCGACTTGGGACTTCACAGATACGCAGTATTTT CASSATWDFTDTQYF
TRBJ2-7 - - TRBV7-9 TGTGCCAGCAGTCCAGGTCCTTACGAGCAGTACTTC CASSPGPYEQYF
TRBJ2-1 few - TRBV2 TGTGCCAGCAGTGAAGGGCAGGGCCTTCCTAACAATGAGCAGTTCTTC CASSEGQGLPNNEQFF
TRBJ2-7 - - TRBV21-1 TGTGCCAGCAGCAAAGTTGGAGTGGGGGGACACTACGAGCAGTACTTC CASSKVGVGGHYEQYF
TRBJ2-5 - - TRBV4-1 TGCGCCAGCAGCCAGGGCCCCGGTGGTGAGACCCAGTACTTC CASSQGPGGETQYF
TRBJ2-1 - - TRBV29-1 TGCAGCGTAAGGGACTCCAACGTCAATGAGCAGTTCTTC CSVRDSNVNEQFF
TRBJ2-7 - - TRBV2 TGTGCCAGCATTGGTGCTTCCTACGAGCAGTACTTC CASIGASYEQYF
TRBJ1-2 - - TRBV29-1 TGCAGCGTTGAAGTGCCGACAGGCACTACTAACTATGGCTACACCTTC CSVEVPTGTTNYGYTF
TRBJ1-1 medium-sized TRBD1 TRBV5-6 TGTGCCAGCAGCTTGAAATGGGACAGGGGCGCTGAAGCTTTCTTT CASSLKWDRGAEAFF
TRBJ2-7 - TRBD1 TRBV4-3 TGCGCCAGCAGCCACTCCGGGACAGGCGGTTACGAGCAGTACTTC CASSHSGTGGYEQYF
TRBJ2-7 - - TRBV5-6 TGTGCCAGCAGCCTTGAGGGCAGCTCCTACGAGCAGTACTTC CASSLEGSSYEQYF
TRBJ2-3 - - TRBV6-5 TGTGCCAGCAGCCCTGGGACATATACGCAGTATTTT CASSPGTYTQYF
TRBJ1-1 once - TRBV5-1 TGCGCCAGCAGCTTGGGCGACAAGGGGCGATACACTGAAGCTTTCTTT CASSLGDKGRYTEAFF
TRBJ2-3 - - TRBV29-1 TGCAGCGTGGATGAAATCAGGGGTGGTTTCACAGATACGCAGTATTTT CSVDEIRGGFTDTQYF
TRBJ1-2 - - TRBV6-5 TGTGCCAGCAGCGACACCTCCTATGGCTACACCTTC CASSDTSYGYTF
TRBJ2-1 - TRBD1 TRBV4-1 TGCGCCAGCAGCCAGCCGGGACAGGGTTTTCATGAGCAGTTCTTC CASSQPGQGFHEQFF
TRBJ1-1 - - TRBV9 TGTGCCAGCAGCGTAGGATGGGGGGACACTGAAGCTTTCTTT CASSVGWGDTEAFF
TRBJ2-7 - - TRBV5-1 TGCGCCAGCTCGTCAGGGTGGACCTACGAGCAGTACTTC CASSSGWTYEQYF
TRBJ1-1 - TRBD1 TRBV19 TGTGCCAGTAGAAGGACAGGGGGCTCGAGGACTGAAGCTTTCTTT CASRRTGGSRTEAFF
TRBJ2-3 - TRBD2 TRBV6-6 TGTGCCAGCAACCGGGACTACCCAATGCGCACAGATACGCAGTATTTT CASNRDYPMRTDTQYF
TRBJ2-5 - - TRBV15 TGTGCCACCAGCAGAGAGGGCGGCCGTAGACAAGAGACCCAGTACTTC CATSREGGRRQETQYF